The 23 T cell receptor beta chains reported below all come from one sample, sequenced in a study of T cells in Graves' hyperthyroidism and ophthalmopathy. TCR beta CDR3 sequences were amplified from RNA transcripts. HTBI primers were the set used in a first-round RT-PCR of the TCR CDR3. A single record per CDR3 protein comes from TCRdb applying MiXCR to the multiplex PCR reads. The table shows 250,000 or so distinct CDR3 sequences, with over 12% occurring only once. The material sequenced was blood. All receptors derive from a woman aged 45-60 years with Graves' hyperthyroidism that later progressed to Graves' ophthalmopathy.

The table lists this clonotype with many counts. The CDR3: CSASTGTYSYEQYF. DNA of the CDR3: TGCAGTGCTAGTACGGGAACCTATTCCTACGAGCAGTACTTC. The gene calls are TRBV20-1 and TRBJ2-7; D is possibly TRBD2 (5 bases). Trimming removed 3 bases at V and 1 base at J, with 13 bases between. CDR1 and CDR2 (germline): DFQATT, SNEGSKA (reference sequence). The CDR3 runs 14 residues.

Ten or more counts support this clonotype. The rearrangement joins TRBV2 to TRBJ1-2; D might be TRBD1 (5 bases). The CDR3 is made up of 16 amino acids. Germline CDR1 SNHLY, CDR2 FYNNEI. V lost 4 bases and J 1 base, leaving 16 bases between the germline ends. The CDR3 sequence: CASSVTRDAGNYGYTF. The CDR3 bases are TGTGCCAGCAGTGTGACGAGGGACGCGGGTAACTATGGCTACACCTTC.

This clonotype was observed many times. The chain has TRBV5-1 and TRBJ2-1, with 9 bases aligning to TRBD2. This CDR3 is 15 amino acids long. Per germline, CDR1 SGHRS and CDR2 YFSETQ. V lost 0 bases and J lost 8; bases outside the gene matches: 6. The CDR3 protein is CASSLASGKAYEQFF. The CDR3 bases are TGCGCCAGCAGCTTGGCTAGCGGGAAAGCATATGAGCAGTTCTTC. The variable domain in full, with the rest retrieved from reference TRBV5-1 and TRBJ2-1, is KAGVTQTPRYLIKTRGQQVTLSCSPISGHRSVSWYQQTPGQGLQFLFEYFSETQRNKGNFPGRFSGRQFSNSRSEMNVSTLELGDSALYLCASSLASGKAYEQFFGPGTRLTVL.

This clonotype was recorded many times. The chain couples TRBV28 to TRBJ1-2; D is unresolved. The germline gives CDR1 MDHEN, CDR2 SYDVKM. The CDR3 sequence is 15 residues long. Trimming took 5 bases from V and 4 from J, leaving 17 bases between them. The CDR3 DNA follows: TGTGCCAGCAGTCGCCTCGGAGGGCTAGGCTATGGCTACACCTTC. As protein: CASSRLGGLGYGYTF.

This clonotype occurred many times. The rearrangement links TRBV20-1 to TRBJ1-2; 7 bases map to TRBD1. Germline CDR1 is DFQATT and CDR2 is SNEGSKA (reference sequence). The CDR3 totals 15 residues. J gave up 2 bases and V 0 bases, and 6 bases lay outside the gene matches. CDR3 in DNA: TGCAGTGCTAGAGAAGGGGGCGGCCCAAACTATGGCTACACCTTC. This codes for CSAREGGGPNYGYTF.

There are many counts of this clonotype. The rearrangement uses TRBV3-1 and TRBJ2-7, with D possibly TRBD2 on 6 matching bases. The germline V and J ends were trimmed by 4 bases and 7 bases, with 17 bases remaining between them. The CDR3 is 14 residues long. Germline CDR1 is LGHDT and CDR2 is YNNKEL (reference sequence). For the CDR3, the DNA is TGTGCCAGCAGCCTATACTGGGACGGAGGGGAGCAGTACTTC. It encodes CASSLYWDGGEQYF.

This clonotype was seen many times. The chain couples TRBV7-8 to TRBJ1-1; D gene uncertain. This CDR3 is built from 13 residues. The germline V and J ends were trimmed by 5 bases and 7 bases, with 14 bases remaining between them. The germline gives CDR1 SGHVS, CDR2 FQNEAQ. This chain's CDR3 is CASSPLGRFEAFF. The CDR3 nucleotides read TGTGCCAGCAGCCCCCTAGGACGGTTTGAAGCTTTCTTT.

This clonotype was seen at least ten times. V usage is TRBV11-3 and J usage is TRBJ2-1; D perhaps matches TRBD1 (5 bases). V shed 5 bases and J shed 0 bases, with 8 bases lying between them. This CDR3 has 14 amino acids. Per germline, CDR1 SGHNT and CDR2 YENEEA. The CDR3 DNA follows: TGTGCCAGCAGCCAAAGGGGCTCCTACAATGAGCAGTTCTTC. This codes for CASSQRGSYNEQFF.

This clonotype was seen at least ten times. The chain links TRBV7-9 to TRBJ2-1; the match to TRBD2 covers 9 bases. This CDR3 comprises 13 residues. Per germline, CDR1 SEHNR and CDR2 FQNEAQ (reference sequence). Germline trimming cut 2 bases from V and 9 bases from J; bases unmatched to any gene: 2. This CDR3 reads CASSLLLAGEQFF. The CDR3 coding sequence is TGTGCCAGCAGCTTACTACTAGCGGGTGAGCAGTTCTTC.

The chain joins TRBV6-1 to TRBJ2-7, with D possibly matching TRBD1 (5 bases). The V gene's germline CDR1 is MNHNS and CDR2 SASEGT. V lost 10 bases and J 3 bases, leaving 10 bases between the germline ends. The CDR3 loop spans 11 amino acids. CDR3 sequence: CATGSSYEQYF. For the CDR3, the DNA is TGTGCCACAGGGTCCAGCTACGAGCAGTACTTC.

The chain employs TRBV12-3 or TRBV12-4 and TRBJ2-7; D is uncertain. CDR3 size: 8 residues. Trimming removed 10 bases at V and 5 bases at J, with 3 bases between. For the CDR3, the DNA is TGTGCCACCAACGAGCAGTACTTC. It is translated as CATNEQYF.

This clonotype was seen a few times. This chain links TRBV5-1 with TRBJ2-7; D might be TRBD1 or TRBD2, each matching 5 bases. V lost 5 bases and J 0 bases, leaving 15 bases between the germline ends. The length of the CDR3 is 15 residues. The germline V gene has CDR1 SGHRS and CDR2 YFSETQ. CDR3 residues: CASSLRDASSYEQYF. The CDR3 DNA sequence: TGCGCCAGCAGTCTCCGGGACGCGAGCTCCTACGAGCAGTACTTC.

The table lists this clonotype with many counts. V usage is TRBV4-1 and J usage is TRBJ1-2; D unresolved. V was clipped by 5 bases and J by 4 bases, with 14 bases between them. Germline-derived CDR1 and CDR2 are MGHRA and YSYEKL. CDR3 length: 14 residues. CDR3 nucleotide sequence: TGCGCCAGCAGCACCCCGGGCCAAGTCTATGGCTACACCTTC. It translates to CASSTPGQVYGYTF.

V gene TRBV7-6 combines with J gene TRBJ2-3; 7 nucleotides align to TRBD2. V shed 0 bases and J 0 bases; nucleotides not matched to a gene: 6. The CDR3 sequence is 17 residues long. Germline V gene sequence: CDR1 SGHVS, CDR2 FNYEAQ. Here the CDR3 reads CASSLAGGAGSTDTQYF. The CDR3 DNA follows: TGTGCCAGCAGCTTAGCGGGAGGAGCGGGAAGCACAGATACGCAGTATTTT.

This clonotype was seen ten or more times. The V call is TRBV11-2, the J call TRBJ2-5; 8 bases agree with TRBD2. CDR3 size: 15 residues. Losses at the gene ends were 0 bases for V and 2 bases for J; bases not matched to a gene: 2. Germline CDR1 SGHAT, CDR2 FQNNGV. CDR3 sequence (DNA): TGTGCCAGCAGCTTAGATCGGGGGGGGCAAGAGACCCAGTACTTC. Translated: CASSLDRGGQETQYF.

The sample holds a few counts of this clonotype. The chain has TRBV4-2 and TRBJ1-2; no reliable D call. CDR3 length: 15 amino acids. V lost 4 bases and J lost 3, with 15 bases in between. Germline V gives CDR1 LGHNA, CDR2 YNFKEQ. CDR3 sequence (DNA): TGTGCCAGCAGCCGCGGGAACATCAGATACTATGGCTACACCTTC. Residues: CASSRGNIRYYGYTF.

This clonotype was counted ten times or more. The chain recombines TRBV20-1 with TRBJ2-3, with 7 bases fitting TRBD2. V lost 0 bases and J lost 4; bases outside the gene matches: 4. This CDR3 has 14 amino acids. Germline V gene lookup returns CDR1 DFQATT and CDR2 SNEGSKA (reference sequence). The CDR3 DNA sequence: TGCAGTGCTAGAGATTCTCGGGGGGCAGATACGCAGTATTTT. This gives the protein CSARDSRGADTQYF.

This clonotype was seen at least ten times. This chain joins TRBV5-1 and TRBJ1-1, with D uncertain. This CDR3 is 15 amino acids long. Per germline, CDR1 SGHRS and CDR2 YFSETQ. V lost 2 bases and J lost 0, with 11 bases in between. The CDR3 DNA sequence: TGCGCCAGCAGCTTAGGGCCCATAATGAACACTGAAGCTTTCTTT. This translates into CASSLGPIMNTEAFF.

This sequence joins TRBV24-1 and TRBJ1-1; 8 bases line up with TRBD1. Germline values: CDR1 KGHDR, CDR2 SFDVKD. This CDR3 is 13 amino acids long. The J segment lost 11 bases and the V segment lost 4 bases, leaving 8 bases of the junction unmatched. In DNA, the CDR3 is TGTGCCACCAGTGAGACGACAGGGGAATTGGCTTTCTTT. It yields the protein CATSETTGELAFF.

On this clonotype itself: A clone one base away is much larger, so this may be a read error. The chain has TRBV11-2 and TRBJ2-7, with TRBD2 as a possible D gene (5 bases). Per the germline V gene, CDR1 is SGHAT and CDR2 is FQNNGV. Trimming took 1 base from V and 3 from J, leaving 10 bases between them. The CDR3 is 14 residues long. CDR3 sequence reads: CASSLVGRFYEQYF. The CDR3 DNA sequence: TGTGCCAGCAGCTTAGTGGGGAGATTCTACGAGCAGTACTTC.

This clonotype was seen repeatedly, ten times or more. V gene TRBV2 combines with J gene TRBJ2-1, with D possibly matching TRBD2 (5 bases). Germline CDR1 SNHLY, CDR2 FYNNEI. CDR3 size: 15 residues. Trimming shortened V by 7 bases and J by 2 bases, and 15 bases separated the two germline ends. The CDR3 nucleotides read TGTGCCAGCATGGAGGACGGTAACACCTACAATGAGCAGTTCTTC. Protein: CASMEDGNTYNEQFF.

This clonotype occurred a few times. The V call is TRBV5-1, the J call TRBJ2-3; D uncertain. The V end lost 4 bases, the J end lost 1 base, and 10 bases lay between the germline ends. Germline CDR1 is SGHRS and CDR2 is YFSETQ. There are 14 residues in the CDR3. As DNA, the CDR3 is TGCGCCAGCAGCCCCAAGCAGGGCACAGATACGCAGTATTTT. Residues: CASSPKQGTDTQYF.

The table lists this clonotype with many counts. The chain joins TRBV12-3 or TRBV12-4 to TRBJ2-3; the D gene is possibly TRBD1 (5 bases). The CDR3 loop spans 18 amino acids. The V and J ends lost 1 base and 0 bases respectively, with 17 bases between them. The CDR3 DNA reads TGTGCCAGCAGTTTAGGTGCTTGGGGCAGCTCTAGCACAGATACGCAGTATTTT. Amino acids: CASSLGAWGSSSTDTQYF.